One and the same sample provided the 10 T cell receptor beta chains below, sequenced in a study of vaccination effects on CD4 cells after COVID-19. Some clones are missing from TCRdb's copy, which holds only in-frame ones; the method was immunoSEQ multiplex PCR. The sample shows about 22,000 clones, around 72% of them seen only once. Antigen specificity for these receptors is unknown. Using viral peptide pools, the ViraFEST assay grew out antigen-specific CD4+ T cells prior to sequencing. The authors isolated CD4+ T cells after roughly 10 days of culture. None of these healthy vaccinees had been infected with SARS-CoV-2 before vaccination. Sequencing was performed on CD4+ T cells from PBMCs cultured with HCoV-NL63 spike peptides, taken before COVID-19 vaccination. These receptors all stem from a human donor who received a COVID-19 vaccine.

This rearrangement joins TRBV23-1 to TRBJ2-7; no reliable D call. TRBV23-1 is marked as an open reading frame, function uncertain. Trimming cost V 8 bases and J 5 bases, with 22 bases left between them. The CDR3 runs 15 residues. CDR3 in amino acids: CASGVSDGVGHEQYF. The CDR3 nucleotides read TGCGCCAGCGGTGTGTCGGACGGAGTTGGCCACGAGCAGTACTTC.

The V call is TRBV28, the J call TRBJ1-6; a possible D gene is TRBD1 (6 bases). With 8 bases removed from V and 7 bases from J, the gap between germline ends came to 15 bases. Germline lookup yields CDR1 MDHEN and CDR2 SYDVKM. The CDR3 extends over 14 amino acids. The CDR3 coding sequence is TGTGCCAGCCGGGGGGGCAGGGCCAATTCACCCCTCCACTTT. This codes for CASRGGRANSPLHF.

The chain carries TRBV3-1 (or the pseudogene TRBV3-2) and TRBJ1-1; 8 positions agree with TRBD1. V lost 6 bases, J lost 4 bases, and 4 bases stayed unmatched. The CDR3 has 13 amino acids. Germline values: CDR1 LGHDT, CDR2 YNNKEL (reference sequence). CDR3 protein: CASSRQGTTEAFF. CDR3 nucleotide sequence: TGTGCCAGCAGTCGACAGGGGACCACTGAAGCTTTCTTT.

This clone has just a few counts. The chain links TRBV7-9 to TRBJ1-2; 11 positions agree with TRBD1. Germline V gene sequence: CDR1 SEHNR, CDR2 FQNEAQ (reference sequence). With V trimmed by 0 bases and J by 6 bases, 3 bases remained unmatched. This CDR3 contains 15 residues. CDR3 bases: TGTGCCAGCAGCTTAGCGGGGACAGGGGGACATGGCTACACCTTC. Its translation is CASSLAGTGGHGYTF.

This clone was counted between two and nine times. The rearrangement links TRBV5-6 to TRBJ1-1; D call uncertain. Germline V lookup: CDR1 SGHDT, CDR2 YYEEEE. Trimming removed 4 bases from V and 3 bases from J, with 10 bases in between. There are 13 residues in the CDR3. The CDR3 nucleotides read TGTGCCAGCAGCCTGGGTCGGGACACTGAAGCTTTCTTT. This gives the protein CASSLGRDTEAFF.

This chain joins TRBV7-9 and TRBJ2-2, with D possibly being TRBD2 (6 bases). CDR1 is SEHNR and CDR2 is FQNEAQ in the germline V gene (reference sequence). V was clipped by 2 bases and J by 4 bases, with 11 bases between them. The CDR3 is 15 residues long. The CDR3 DNA reads TGTGCCAGCAGCTTACGGGGAGCGGGCACCGGGGAGCTGTTTTTT. It specifies CASSLRGAGTGELFF. The complete variable domain, with remaining parts taken from reference TRBV7-9 and TRBJ2-2, reads DTGVSQNPRHKITKRGQNVTFRCDPISEHNRLYWYRQTLGQGPEFLTYFQNEAQLEKSRLLSDRFSAERPKGSFSTLEIQRTEQGDSAMYLCASSLRGAGTGELFFGEGSRLTVL.

This clone was picked up one time. This chain joins TRBV7-2 and TRBJ2-7; TRBD2 aligns across 8 bases. The CDR3 runs 13 residues. Germline values: CDR1 SGHTA, CDR2 FQGNSA. Trimming at V came to 6 bases and at J to 4 bases, leaving 5 bases not matched to a gene. This CDR3 is CASRIAGNYEQYF. In nucleotides, the CDR3 is TGTGCCAGCAGGATAGCGGGGAATTACGAGCAGTACTTC.

In its sample, this clone was seen a few times. This rearrangement joins TRBV10-2 to TRBJ2-1; TRBD2 aligns across 8 bases. Germline-derived CDR1 and CDR2 are WSHSY and SAAADI. The CDR3 totals 14 residues. The V and J ends lost 4 bases and 6 bases, in that order; junction bases with no gene match: 5. The CDR3, as DNA: TGCGCCAGCAGTGGGACTAGCTGGGTCAATGAGCAGTTCTTC. Translated: CASSGTSWVNEQFF.

The CDR3 DNA reads TGTGCTAGTGGCGCCGACTCCTCTAGCACAGATACGCAGTATTTT. Translating gives CASGADSSSTDTQYF. The V call is TRBV12-5, the J call TRBJ2-3; D unresolved. V lost 6 bases and J 0 bases, leaving 13 bases between the germline ends. This CDR3 has 15 residues. Per germline, CDR1 LGHNT and CDR2 FRNRAP.

The J gene is TRBJ2-3, the V gene TRBV6-5; D is uncertain. CDR1 is MNHEY, CDR2 SVGAGI, per germline. There are 12 residues in the CDR3. The ends were cut back, 5 bases at V and 6 bases at J, with 9 bases in the middle. CDR3 residues: CASSLRGDTQYF. The CDR3, as DNA: TGTGCCAGCAGTCTTAGAGGCGATACGCAGTATTTT.